One sample yielded the 21 T cell receptor beta chains listed below, sequenced in a study of shared clonotypes between healthy human individuals. Sequencing was performed with immunoSEQ multiplex PCR; in TCRdb, only in-frame clones are kept and a portion is missing. In the table there are a few million clones, 80% to 95% of which are singletons. Terminally differentiated effector memory CD45RA+ cells were excluded from the naive CD8 cells, which were CD45RO-negative and positively selected for CCR7. Sequenced material: naive CD8+ T cells from PBMCs. All receptors derive from a man between 18 and 35 years old in good health. Some clones in this sample may be carry-over from other donors' samples.

This clone was counted only a few times. CDR3 loop: CASRSGTEVPAGLDYEQYF. The CDR3 nucleotides are TGTGCCAGCCGCAGTGGTACGGAGGTCCCGGCGGGGCTAGACTACGAGCAGTACTTC. V and J are TRBV27 and TRBJ2-7, with a weak D call TRBD2 (6 bases). The CDR3 contains 19 residues. Trimming stripped 8 bases from V and 3 bases from J, with 32 bases between. The germline V gene encodes CDR1 MNHEY and CDR2 SMNVEV (reference sequence).

The gene calls are TRBV11-2 and TRBJ2-7; no clear D. The V end was cut by 5 bases, the J end by 5 bases, with 13 bases between. Germline V CDR1 and CDR2: SGHAT, FQNNGV. The CDR3 covers 13 residues. The CDR3 DNA reads TGTGCCAGCAGCCCGCCGAGAAGTGACGAGCAGTACTTC. It is translated as CASSPPRSDEQYF.

A note on this clone: One end of the junction fails to match germline, which may point to a read error. This chain connects TRBV7-2 to TRBJ2-7; weak D call: TRBD2 (5 bases). The length of the CDR3 is 12 residues. CDR1 and CDR2 (germline): SGHTA, FQGNSA. The CDR3 bases are TGTGCCAGCAGCTTTTCACCGGCCGGACTCCACTTC. Translated: CASSFSPAGLHF.

The chain links TRBV27 to TRBJ2-1, with 7 bases identical to TRBD1. CDR1 and CDR2 from the germline V gene are MNHEY and SMNVEV (reference sequence). CDR3 length equals 17 residues. With V trimmed by 5 bases and J by 0 bases, 10 bases remained unmatched. The CDR3 loop reads CASSDGTEPNSYNEQFF. Written as DNA, the CDR3 is TGTGCCAGCAGTGACGGGACAGAGCCTAACTCCTACAATGAGCAGTTCTTC.

The rearrangement joins TRBV7-9 to TRBJ1-1, with D perhaps matching TRBD1 (6 bases). This CDR3 spans 15 amino acids. V was shortened by 1 base and J by 0 bases, with 9 bases between the two germline ends. Germline CDR1 and CDR2: SEHNR and FQNEAQ (reference sequence). CDR3 nucleotide sequence: TGTGCCAGCAGCTTAGGAAGGGGGGTGAACACTGAAGCTTTCTTT. It yields the protein CASSLGRGVNTEAFF.

The chain employs TRBV11-3 and TRBJ2-2; D is ambiguous. Trimming stripped 1 base from V and 4 bases from J, with 7 bases between. The germline V gene has CDR1 SGHNT and CDR2 YENEEA. The CDR3 extends over 14 amino acids. Here the CDR3 reads CASSLGQTTGELFF. Here the CDR3 DNA reads TGTGCCAGCAGCTTAGGCCAGACCACCGGGGAGCTGTTTTTT.

The chain has TRBV7-9 and TRBJ1-2; D is perhaps TRBD1 (6 bases). CDR1 SEHNR and CDR2 FQNEAQ come from the germline V gene (reference sequence). V was cut by 4 bases and J by 2 bases, with 17 bases left in between. The CDR3 length is 16 residues. The CDR3 region is CASSSIQQGPNYGYTF. In nucleotides, the CDR3 is TGTGCCAGCAGCTCGATTCAACAGGGTCCCAACTATGGCTACACCTTC.

A remark on this clone: Other DNA sequences in the sample encode the same CDR3. The chain uses TRBV27 and TRBJ2-6; D not resolved. The CDR3 length is 14 residues. Germline V gives CDR1 MNHEY, CDR2 SMNVEV (reference sequence). Trimming took off 5 bases at V and 0 bases at J, with 5 bases between the two ends. CDR3: CASSRSSGANVLTF. The CDR3 DNA follows: TGTGCCAGCAGTCGTAGCTCTGGGGCCAACGTCCTGACTTTC.

The chain recombines TRBV11-2 with TRBJ2-7; 10 positions agree with TRBD1. CDR1 is SGHAT and CDR2 is FQNNGV in the germline V gene. V shed 6 bases and J 1 base; nucleotides not matched to a gene: 15. This CDR3 has 18 amino acids. CDR3 coding DNA: TGTGCCAGCAGACCAGACGGGACAGGGGCCCTAATTTCCTACGAGCAGTACTTC. Protein: CASRPDGTGALISYEQYF.

This chain uses TRBV4-1 with TRBJ2-4; unclear D gene. Germline V CDR1 and CDR2: MGHRA, YSYEKL. The CDR3 runs to 13 residues. Trimming removed 0 bases at V and 8 bases at J, with 8 bases between. CDR3 coding DNA: TGCGCCAGCAGCCAAGACGAGGTGGACATTCAGTACTTC. Translated: CASSQDEVDIQYF.

The genes are TRBV29-1 and TRBJ2-7; D gene uncertain. Germline V gene sequence: CDR1 SQVTM, CDR2 ANQGSEA. This CDR3 region has 12 residues. With 6 bases removed from V and 0 bases from J, the gap between germline ends came to 9 bases. The CDR3 region has the DNA TGCAGCGTGGTCGTGGGCTCCTACGAGCAGTACTTC. Amino acid sequence: CSVVVGSYEQYF.

This clone was picked up one time. This sequence joins TRBV19 and TRBJ1-4; D remains ambiguous. Trimming stripped 6 bases from V and 3 bases from J, with 14 bases between. In germline, CDR1 is LNHDA, CDR2 SQIVND (reference sequence). This CDR3 contains 15 residues. The CDR3 spells CASSPRGAPNEKLFF. CDR3 nucleotides: TGTGCCAGTAGCCCGAGAGGCGCGCCTAATGAAAAACTGTTTTTT.

The V and J genes are TRBV19 and TRBJ1-1, with D possibly TRBD1 on 5 matching bases. There are 15 residues in the CDR3. Trimming removed 3 bases at V and 2 bases at J, with 13 bases between. CDR1 is LNHDA and CDR2 is SQIVND in the germline V gene (reference sequence). The CDR3 region has the DNA TGTGCCAGTAGTATTTTAGCGGGGACTAACACTGAAGCTTTCTTT. This gives the protein CASSILAGTNTEAFF.

This chain links TRBV6-5 with TRBJ2-7; 9 bases align to TRBD1. J gave up 3 bases and V 8 bases, and 11 bases lay outside the gene matches. Germline V CDR1 and CDR2: MNHEY, SVGAGI. The CDR3 has 15 residues. The CDR3, as DNA: TGTGCCAGCGGCCCGGGACAGGGTTTCGTCTACGAGCAGTACTTC. Encoded protein: CASGPGQGFVYEQYF.

This chain connects TRBV14 to TRBJ1-5, with a weak D call TRBD1 (5 bases). From germline, CDR1 is SGHDN and CDR2 FVKESK. V was trimmed by 4 bases and J by 6 bases, leaving 10 bases between them. This CDR3 contains 13 residues. Written as DNA, the CDR3 is TGTGCCAGCAGCCGTTGGGACGGTCAGCCCCAGCATTTT. This codes for CASSRWDGQPQHF.

The V and J genes are TRBV19 and TRBJ2-7, with a possible D match to TRBD2 (6 bases). Per the germline V gene, CDR1 is LNHDA and CDR2 is SQIVND (reference sequence). Trimming shortened V by 4 bases and J by 1 base, and 23 bases separated the two germline ends. The CDR3 runs to 18 residues. CDR3 loop: CASSKKRLDGRLSYEQYF. The DNA for the CDR3 is TGTGCCAGTAGTAAGAAGAGACTAGATGGGCGGTTATCCTACGAGCAGTACTTC.

This clone has a single count. This CDR3 is CASSPLFLNTGELFF. The CDR3 DNA sequence: TGTGCCAGCAGTCCCCTTTTTTTAAACACCGGGGAGCTGTTTTTT. The chain is built from TRBV27 and TRBJ2-2; D is unclear. The germline CDR1 and CDR2 sequences are MNHEY and SMNVEV (reference sequence). The CDR3 runs to 15 residues. With 5 bases removed from V and 2 bases from J, the gap between germline ends came to 12 bases.

This chain joins TRBV13 and TRBJ1-1; 7 nucleotides line up with TRBD1. Germline CDR1 and CDR2: PRHDT and FYEKMQ (reference sequence). This CDR3 is built from 15 residues. Losses at the gene ends were 5 bases for V and 0 bases for J; bases not matched to a gene: 6. CDR3 loop: CASSLSGGVNTEAFF. The CDR3 DNA is TGTGCCAGCAGCCTGTCAGGGGGGGTGAACACTGAAGCTTTCTTT.

The chain carries TRBV5-5 and TRBJ2-5; D is perhaps TRBD1 (6 bases). Germline V gene sequence: CDR1 SGHKS, CDR2 YYEKEE (reference sequence). The germline V and J ends were trimmed by 4 bases and 5 bases, with 15 bases remaining between them. The length of the CDR3 is 14 residues. The CDR3 protein is CASSPTGQRETQYF. CDR3 coding DNA: TGTGCCAGCAGCCCTACTGGACAGCGGGAGACCCAGTACTTC.

The chain combines TRBV15 with TRBJ2-7; 11 bases match TRBD1. V shed 6 bases, J shed 6 bases, and the junction held 10 bases outside the gene matches. The CDR3 loop spans 15 amino acids. Germline lookup yields CDR1 LNHNV and CDR2 YYDKDF (reference sequence). Here the CDR3 reads CATRTGGTGGGEQYF. The CDR3 nucleotides read TGTGCCACCAGAACAGGGGGGACAGGGGGTGGCGAGCAGTACTTC.

V gene TRBV6-5 combines with J gene TRBJ2-7, with unresolved D. The CDR3 covers 13 residues. CDR1 and CDR2 (germline): MNHEY, SVGAGI. Trimming pared 6 bases from V and 3 bases from J, leaving 12 bases between. The CDR3 spells CASSAGRYYEQYF. DNA for the CDR3: TGTGCCAGCAGCGCAGGACGGTACTACGAGCAGTACTTC.